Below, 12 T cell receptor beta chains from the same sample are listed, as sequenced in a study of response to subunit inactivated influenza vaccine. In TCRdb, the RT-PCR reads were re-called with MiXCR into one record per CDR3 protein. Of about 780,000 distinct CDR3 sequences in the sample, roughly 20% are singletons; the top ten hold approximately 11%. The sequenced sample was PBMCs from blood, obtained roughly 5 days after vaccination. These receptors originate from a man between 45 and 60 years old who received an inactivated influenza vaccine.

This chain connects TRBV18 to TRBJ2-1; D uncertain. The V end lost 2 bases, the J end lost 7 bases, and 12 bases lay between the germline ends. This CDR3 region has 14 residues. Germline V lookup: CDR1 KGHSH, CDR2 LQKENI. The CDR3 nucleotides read TGTGCCAGCTCACCAAGCTTGGGTATGAATGAGCAGTTCTTC. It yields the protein CASSPSLGMNEQFF.

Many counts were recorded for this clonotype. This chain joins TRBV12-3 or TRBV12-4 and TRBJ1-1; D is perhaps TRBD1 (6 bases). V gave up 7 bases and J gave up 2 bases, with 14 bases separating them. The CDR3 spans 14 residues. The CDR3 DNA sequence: TGTGCCAGCATTTGGGGGGGCGGTAACACTGAAGCTTTCTTT. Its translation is CASIWGGGNTEAFF.

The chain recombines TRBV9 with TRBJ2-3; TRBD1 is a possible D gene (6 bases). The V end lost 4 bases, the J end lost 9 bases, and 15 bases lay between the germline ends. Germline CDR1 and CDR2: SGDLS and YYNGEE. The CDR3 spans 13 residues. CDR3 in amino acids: CASSTHRVKTQYF. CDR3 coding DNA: TGTGCCAGCAGCACCCACAGGGTTAAGACGCAGTATTTT. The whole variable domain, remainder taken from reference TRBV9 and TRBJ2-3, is DSGVTQTPKHLITATGQRVTLRCSPRSGDLSVYWYQQSLDQGLQFLIQYYNGEERAKGNILERFSAQQFPDLHSELNLSSLELGDSALYFCASSTHRVKTQYFGPGTRLTVL.

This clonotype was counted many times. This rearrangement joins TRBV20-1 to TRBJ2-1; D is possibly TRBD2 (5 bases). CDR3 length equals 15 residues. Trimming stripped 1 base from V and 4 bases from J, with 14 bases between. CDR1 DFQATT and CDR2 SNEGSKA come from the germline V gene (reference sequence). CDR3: CSARVRADAYNEQFF. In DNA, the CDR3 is TGCAGTGCTAGAGTGCGGGCGGACGCTTACAATGAGCAGTTCTTC.

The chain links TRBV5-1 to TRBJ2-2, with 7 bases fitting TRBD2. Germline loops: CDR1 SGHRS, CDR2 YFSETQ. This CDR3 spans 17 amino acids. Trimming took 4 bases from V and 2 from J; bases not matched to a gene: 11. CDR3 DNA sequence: TGCGCCAGCAGCCCGCTGAGGGGAGGGATAAACACCGGGGAGCTGTTTTTT. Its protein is CASSPLRGGINTGELFF.

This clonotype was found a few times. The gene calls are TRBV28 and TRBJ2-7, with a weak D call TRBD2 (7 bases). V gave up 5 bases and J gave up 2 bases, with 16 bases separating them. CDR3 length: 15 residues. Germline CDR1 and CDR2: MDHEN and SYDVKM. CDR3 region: CASSTEGGHPYEQYF. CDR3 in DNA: TGTGCCAGCAGTACCGAGGGGGGGCACCCCTACGAGCAGTACTTC.

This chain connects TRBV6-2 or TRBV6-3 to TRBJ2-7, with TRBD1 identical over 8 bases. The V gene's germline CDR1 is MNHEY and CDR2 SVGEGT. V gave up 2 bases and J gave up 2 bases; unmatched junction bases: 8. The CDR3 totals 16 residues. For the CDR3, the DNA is TGTGCCAGCAGTTACCCCAGGGGGCCCAACACCTACGAGCAGTACTTC. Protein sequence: CASSYPRGPNTYEQYF.

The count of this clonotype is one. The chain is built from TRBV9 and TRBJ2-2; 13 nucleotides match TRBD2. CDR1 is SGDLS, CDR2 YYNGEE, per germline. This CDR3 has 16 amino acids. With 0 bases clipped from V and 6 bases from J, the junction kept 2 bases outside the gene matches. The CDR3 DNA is TGTGCCAGCAGCGTAGTTGGGACTAGCGGGGCCGGGGAGCTGTTTTTT. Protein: CASSVVGTSGAGELFF.

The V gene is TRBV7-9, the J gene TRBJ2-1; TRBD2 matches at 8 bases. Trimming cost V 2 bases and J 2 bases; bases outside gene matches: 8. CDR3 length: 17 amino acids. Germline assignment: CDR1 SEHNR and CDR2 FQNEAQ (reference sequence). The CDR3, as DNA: TGTGCCAGCAGCTTATTTGGGGCGGGGGGTCCCTACAATGAGCAGTTCTTC. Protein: CASSLFGAGGPYNEQFF.

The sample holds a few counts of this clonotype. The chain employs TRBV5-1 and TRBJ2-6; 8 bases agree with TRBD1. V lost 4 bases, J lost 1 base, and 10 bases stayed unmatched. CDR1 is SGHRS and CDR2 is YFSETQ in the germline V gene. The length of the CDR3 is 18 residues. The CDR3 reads CASSVTGGIRSGANVLTF. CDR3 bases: TGCGCCAGCAGCGTAACAGGGGGGATTCGGTCTGGGGCCAACGTCCTGACTTTC.

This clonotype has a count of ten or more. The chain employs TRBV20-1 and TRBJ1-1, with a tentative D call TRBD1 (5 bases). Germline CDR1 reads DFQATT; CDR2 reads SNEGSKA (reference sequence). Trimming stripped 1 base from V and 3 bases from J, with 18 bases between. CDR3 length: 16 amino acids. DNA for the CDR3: TGCAGTGCTAGAGCATATGACGGGGGACTGGACACTGAAGCTTTCTTT. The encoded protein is CSARAYDGGLDTEAFF.

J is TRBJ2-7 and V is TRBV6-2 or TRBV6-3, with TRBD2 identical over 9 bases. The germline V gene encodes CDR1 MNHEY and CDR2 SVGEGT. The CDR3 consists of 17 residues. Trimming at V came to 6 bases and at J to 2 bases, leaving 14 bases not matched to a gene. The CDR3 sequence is CASSRSLSGSKPYEQYF. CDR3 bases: TGTGCCAGCAGCCGCTCCCTTAGCGGGAGCAAACCCTACGAGCAGTACTTC.